One sample yielded the 6 T cell receptor beta chains listed below, sequenced in a study of CD8 T cells in Susac syndrome. cDNA came from around 0.54 to 1 ug RNA primed by random hexamers. TCRdb used MiXCR to reprocess the immunoSEQ multiplex PCR reads, holding one entry per CDR3 protein. Here the sample spans about 130,000 distinct CDR3 sequences, approximately 93% being singletons. Material: CD8+ T cells from PBMCs. All receptors derive from a human donor with multiple sclerosis.

This chain joins TRBV7-9 and TRBJ2-3, with 7 positions matching TRBD2. CDR1 and CDR2 from the germline V gene are SEHNR and FQNEAQ (reference sequence). J was trimmed by 4 bases and V by 4 bases; bases with no gene match: 11. The CDR3 has 16 amino acids. This CDR3 reads CASSSASGADADTQYF. Here the CDR3 DNA reads TGTGCCAGCAGCTCCGCCAGCGGGGCCGACGCAGATACGCAGTATTTT.

This clonotype has just one count. The V and J genes are TRBV2 and TRBJ2-5; D may be TRBD2 (5 bases). Germline-derived CDR1 and CDR2 are SNHLY and FYNNEI. Trimming removed 4 bases from V and 4 bases from J, with 7 bases in between. The CDR3 runs to 12 residues. CDR3 nucleotide sequence: TGTGCCAGCAGTGTTGGGAGAGAGACCCAGTACTTC. The encoded protein is CASSVGRETQYF.

V and J are TRBV5-1 and TRBJ2-1; D possibly corresponds to TRBD2 (6 bases). Per the germline V gene, CDR1 is SGHRS and CDR2 is YFSETQ. The CDR3 runs 13 residues. Trimming took 9 bases from V and 7 from J, leaving 17 bases between them. The CDR3 coding sequence is TGCGCCACCCGGGACTCATCCCCTAATGAGCAGTTCTTC. Translation gives CATRDSSPNEQFF.

V gene TRBV18 combines with J gene TRBJ2-5; D is uncertain. Germline values: CDR1 KGHSH, CDR2 LQKENI. V lost 3 bases and J 5 bases, leaving 10 bases between the germline ends. The CDR3 has 13 residues. CDR3 DNA: TGTGCCAGCTCACCTGGGCCGAGTGAGACCCAGTACTTC. Its protein is CASSPGPSETQYF.

The chain combines TRBV27 with TRBJ1-5; D uncertain. The CDR3 is 15 residues long. V was trimmed by 1 base and J by 4 bases, leaving 11 bases between them. Per the germline V gene, CDR1 is MNHEY and CDR2 is SMNVEV (reference sequence). CDR3 in amino acids: CASSLFHQRNQPQHF. The CDR3 DNA reads as TGTGCCAGCAGTTTATTCCACCAAAGGAATCAGCCCCAGCATTTT.

J is TRBJ2-7 and V is TRBV12-3 or TRBV12-4, with D possibly matching TRBD1 (5 bases). The CDR3 length is 15 residues. The V end lost 5 bases, the J end lost 4 bases, and 18 bases lay between the germline ends. CDR3 sequence: CASSRLRKGAYEQYV. The CDR3 bases are TGTGCCAGCAGTCGGCTCCGAAAAGGGGCTTACGAGCAGTACGTC.